Listed below are T cell receptor beta chains from one sample, sequenced in a study of vaccination effects on CD4 cells after COVID-19. Measured with immunoSEQ multiplex PCR; TCRdb has only the in-frame clones, and not every one. In the table there are over 60,000 clones, roughly 74% of which are singletons. No antigen has been assigned to these receptors. This material consisted of CD4+ T cells from PBMCs cultured with HCoV-229E spike peptides, taken after COVID-19 vaccination. The receptor source for this set is a human donor who received a COVID-19 vaccine. The CDR3 runs from the conserved cysteine through the conserved F or W. Fields, in order: V gene, J gene, clone size, D gene, CDR3 DNA, CDR3 protein. The D gene is left open where the match is weak. Not all rows give a size; the values are once, few, many and, for expanded clones, a class.

v_gene: TRBV28; j_gene: TRBJ2-5; abundance: -; d_gene: -; CDR3nt: TGTGCCAGCAGTCGCAGGGGAGAGCTGCGGGAGACCCAGTACTTC; CDR3aa: CASSRRGELRETQYF
v_gene: TRBV5-1; j_gene: TRBJ1-4; abundance: -; d_gene: -; CDR3nt: TGCGCCAGCACCAAGGGGGGAACTAATGAAAAACTGTTTTTT; CDR3aa: CASTKGGTNEKLFF
v_gene: TRBV18; j_gene: TRBJ1-1; abundance: -; d_gene: -; CDR3nt: TGTGCCAGCTCAGAAGATATGAACACTGAAGCTTTCTTT; CDR3aa: CASSEDMNTEAFF
v_gene: TRBV27; j_gene: TRBJ1-2; abundance: -; d_gene: -; CDR3nt: TGTGCCAGCAGTTCGAGGCAGAACTATGGCTACACCTTC; CDR3aa: CASSSRQNYGYTF
v_gene: TRBV2; j_gene: TRBJ1-1; abundance: -; d_gene: -; CDR3nt: TGTGCCAGCAGCTCCGAGTGGGGTGGCACTGAAGCTTTCTTT; CDR3aa: CASSSEWGGTEAFF
v_gene: TRBV7-9; j_gene: TRBJ2-4; abundance: -; d_gene: -; CDR3nt: TGTGCCAGCAGCTCCCCCCACGTAAACATTCAGTACTTC; CDR3aa: CASSSPHVNIQYF
v_gene: TRBV19; j_gene: TRBJ1-5; abundance: -; d_gene: -; CDR3nt: TGTGCCAGTAGTATCACCGATAGCAATCAGCCCCAGCATTTT; CDR3aa: CASSITDSNQPQHF
v_gene: TRBV30; j_gene: TRBJ2-6; abundance: -; d_gene: TRBD1; CDR3nt: TGTGCCTTGGACAGGACTGGGGCCAACGTCCTGACTTTC; CDR3aa: CALDRTGANVLTF
v_gene: TRBV7-8; j_gene: TRBJ2-6; abundance: once; d_gene: TRBD2; CDR3nt: TGTGCCAGCAGCTTAGCTGGTGCTAGCGGGGGGATCATCTCTGGGGCCAACGTCCTGACTTTC; CDR3aa: CASSLAGASGGIISGANVLTF
v_gene: TRBV25-1; j_gene: TRBJ2-2; abundance: few; d_gene: TRBD2; CDR3nt: TGTGCCAGCAGTGACCCCCTAACTAGCGGGGGAAAAAGCGGGGAGCTGTTTTTT; CDR3aa: CASSDPLTSGGKSGELFF
v_gene: TRBV25-1; j_gene: TRBJ1-2; abundance: -; d_gene: TRBD1; CDR3nt: TGTGCCAGCAGTGATCCGGGACAGGGCCTTGGAGGCTACACCTTC; CDR3aa: CASSDPGQGLGGYTF
v_gene: TRBV14; j_gene: TRBJ2-5; abundance: -; d_gene: -; CDR3nt: TGTGCCAGCAGCCAATTGGGGACCCAGTACTTC; CDR3aa: CASSQLGTQYF
v_gene: TRBV5-1; j_gene: TRBJ2-3; abundance: few; d_gene: TRBD2; CDR3nt: TGCGCCAGCAGCTTGGCCGGCACTAGCGGGGGCCCTGATACGCAGTATTTT; CDR3aa: CASSLAGTSGGPDTQYF
v_gene: TRBV19; j_gene: TRBJ2-5; abundance: once; d_gene: -; CDR3nt: TGTGCCAGTAGTATGGGCCCTCAAGAGACCCAGTACTTC; CDR3aa: CASSMGPQETQYF
v_gene: TRBV10-3; j_gene: TRBJ2-5; abundance: -; d_gene: -; CDR3nt: TGTGCCATCAGTGAGAGGTCCCAAGAGACCCAGTACTTC; CDR3aa: CAISERSQETQYF
v_gene: TRBV6-2/TRBV6-3; j_gene: TRBJ1-5; abundance: -; d_gene: -; CDR3nt: TGTGCCAGCAGTTTCCCGTGGAATAGCAATCAGCCCCAGCATTTT; CDR3aa: CASSFPWNSNQPQHF
v_gene: TRBV7-2; j_gene: TRBJ2-3; abundance: -; d_gene: -; CDR3nt: TGTGCCAGCAGCCCTCGAGAAGCGAGGGCAGATACGCAGTATTTT; CDR3aa: CASSPREARADTQYF
v_gene: TRBV7-2; j_gene: TRBJ1-1; abundance: once; d_gene: -; CDR3nt: TGTGCCAGCAGCCCGGATGTCAGGGTAATCTCTGAAGCTTTCTTT; CDR3aa: CASSPDVRVISEAFF
v_gene: TRBV7-2; j_gene: TRBJ1-4; abundance: -; d_gene: -; CDR3nt: TGTGCCAGCAGCTTAAGAAGGGGTGCAACTAATGAAAAACTGTTTTTT; CDR3aa: CASSLRRGATNEKLFF
v_gene: TRBV10-3; j_gene: TRBJ1-6; abundance: once; d_gene: -; CDR3nt: TGTGCCATCAAGTCGGGGGTTGGGAATTCACCCCTCCACTTT; CDR3aa: CAIKSGVGNSPLHF
v_gene: TRBV4-2; j_gene: TRBJ2-3; abundance: -; d_gene: -; CDR3nt: TGTGCCAGCAGCCAAGATCCGGGCTTTATATCAGATACGCAGTATTTT; CDR3aa: CASSQDPGFISDTQYF
v_gene: TRBV5-5; j_gene: TRBJ1-1; abundance: -; d_gene: -; CDR3nt: TGTGCCAGCAGCGTAGGACAGTTGAACACTGAAGCTTTCTTT; CDR3aa: CASSVGQLNTEAFF
v_gene: TRBV18; j_gene: TRBJ2-5; abundance: -; d_gene: TRBD1; CDR3nt: TGTGCCAGCTCACCGCCACAGGGGGCTCTGGAGACCCAGTACTTC; CDR3aa: CASSPPQGALETQYF
v_gene: TRBV18; j_gene: TRBJ1-4; abundance: -; d_gene: TRBD1; CDR3nt: TGTGCCAGCTCACATGGACAGGAGCGGGCTAATGAAAAACTGTTTTTT; CDR3aa: CASSHGQERANEKLFF
v_gene: TRBV18; j_gene: TRBJ1-3; abundance: -; d_gene: -; CDR3nt: TGTGCCAGCTCCCCCCAAGAGAATCCCTCCCGTCAGACCATATATTTT; CDR3aa: CASSPQENPSRQTIYF
v_gene: TRBV6-6; j_gene: TRBJ1-6; abundance: few; d_gene: -; CDR3nt: TGTGCCAGCAGACCAGCGGGTTCCCCTTATAATTCACCCCTCCACTTT; CDR3aa: CASRPAGSPYNSPLHF
v_gene: TRBV18; j_gene: TRBJ1-5; abundance: -; d_gene: TRBD1; CDR3nt: TGTGCCAGCACAGCCGGGACAGGGGGCGCAGGGCCCCAGCATTTT; CDR3aa: CASTAGTGGAGPQHF
v_gene: TRBV9; j_gene: TRBJ1-5; abundance: -; d_gene: -; CDR3nt: TGTGCCAGCAGCGTGGACATGAATCAGCCCCAGCATTTT; CDR3aa: CASSVDMNQPQHF
v_gene: TRBV11-2; j_gene: TRBJ1-6; abundance: -; d_gene: -; CDR3nt: TGTGCCAGCAGCTCGGGGAGATACTCACCCCTCCACTTT; CDR3aa: CASSSGRYSPLHF
v_gene: TRBV3-1/TRBV3-2; j_gene: TRBJ2-5; abundance: -; d_gene: TRBD2; CDR3nt: TGTGCCAGCCGGGCTAGCGGGGGGGCGGTGGAGACCCAGTACTTC; CDR3aa: CASRASGGAVETQYF
v_gene: TRBV5-4; j_gene: TRBJ2-1; abundance: few; d_gene: -; CDR3nt: TGTGCCAGCAAGAGTGACACTGAGCAGTTCTTC; CDR3aa: CASKSDTEQFF
v_gene: TRBV5-4; j_gene: TRBJ1-2; abundance: -; d_gene: TRBD1; CDR3nt: TGTGCCAGCAGCAAAGCGGACAGGGGGCAAGTTGGCTACACCTTC; CDR3aa: CASSKADRGQVGYTF
v_gene: TRBV15; j_gene: TRBJ1-1; abundance: -; d_gene: -; CDR3nt: TGTGCCACCAGCAGAGGGGGTTTCGGCACTGAAGCTTTCTTT; CDR3aa: CATSRGGFGTEAFF
v_gene: TRBV11-2; j_gene: TRBJ2-4; abundance: -; d_gene: -; CDR3nt: TGTGCCAGCAGTCTCGGGGCCAAAAACATTCAGTACTTC; CDR3aa: CASSLGAKNIQYF
v_gene: TRBV6-6; j_gene: TRBJ2-5; abundance: -; d_gene: TRBD2; CDR3nt: TGTGCCAGCAGTTACCAGCGGGGGGGGTCGTCCCAGTACTTC; CDR3aa: CASSYQRGGSSQYF
v_gene: TRBV6-5; j_gene: TRBJ1-5; abundance: few; d_gene: TRBD1; CDR3nt: TGTGCCAGCAGCGGGACAGCAAATCAGCCCCAGCATTTT; CDR3aa: CASSGTANQPQHF
v_gene: TRBV5-1; j_gene: TRBJ1-4; abundance: -; d_gene: TRBD1; CDR3nt: TGCGCCAGCAGCTTGTCGTCAGGGGGTGAAAAACTGTTTTTT; CDR3aa: CASSLSSGGEKLFF
v_gene: TRBV19; j_gene: TRBJ1-2; abundance: -; d_gene: -; CDR3nt: TGTGCCAGTAATTCAGGCCGGGGAGACGGCTACACCTTC; CDR3aa: CASNSGRGDGYTF
v_gene: TRBV27; j_gene: TRBJ1-1; abundance: -; d_gene: TRBD1; CDR3nt: TGTGCCAGCAGTTTACAGGGGGCCGGGAACACTGAAGCTTTCTTT; CDR3aa: CASSLQGAGNTEAFF
v_gene: TRBV5-1; j_gene: TRBJ2-6; abundance: -; d_gene: TRBD2; CDR3nt: TGCGCCAGCAGCTCGAGCGGGGGGGCAACTGGGGCCAACGTCCTGACTTTC; CDR3aa: CASSSSGGATGANVLTF
v_gene: TRBV5-1; j_gene: TRBJ2-1; abundance: -; d_gene: -; CDR3nt: TGCGCCAGCACCCAGGGACATCAGAGCTCTTACAATGAGCAGTTCTTC; CDR3aa: CASTQGHQSSYNEQFF
v_gene: TRBV10-1; j_gene: TRBJ1-1; abundance: -; d_gene: -; CDR3nt: TGCGCCAGCAGTGCCAGCGTGAACACTGAAGCTTTCTTT; CDR3aa: CASSASVNTEAFF
v_gene: TRBV4-1; j_gene: TRBJ1-3; abundance: -; d_gene: TRBD1; CDR3nt: TGCGCCAGCAGCCGACAGGGTCTAGTGGTCTCTGGAAACACCATATATTTT; CDR3aa: CASSRQGLVVSGNTIYF
v_gene: TRBV28; j_gene: TRBJ2-3; abundance: -; d_gene: -; CDR3nt: TGTGCCAGCAGAGCCCCGGGACTCCTCACAGATACGCAGTATTTT; CDR3aa: CASRAPGLLTDTQYF
v_gene: TRBV7-9; j_gene: TRBJ1-6; abundance: -; d_gene: -; CDR3nt: TGTGCCAGCAGCCCAAGAGGTCCTTCACCCCTCCACTTT; CDR3aa: CASSPRGPSPLHF
v_gene: TRBV7-9; j_gene: TRBJ1-2; abundance: -; d_gene: -; CDR3nt: TGTGCCAGCAGCTTATCGATATCTGGTGGGGGTAGGGGCTACACCTTC; CDR3aa: CASSLSISGGGRGYTF
v_gene: TRBV5-1; j_gene: TRBJ1-1; abundance: -; d_gene: -; CDR3nt: TGCGCCAGCAGCCTTACAGGGAACACTGAAGCTTTCTTT; CDR3aa: CASSLTGNTEAFF
v_gene: TRBV2; j_gene: TRBJ1-1; abundance: few; d_gene: -; CDR3nt: TGTGCCACAATCTCGGGGTACCTGAACACTGAAGCTTTCTTT; CDR3aa: CATISGYLNTEAFF
v_gene: TRBV19; j_gene: TRBJ1-5; abundance: -; d_gene: TRBD1; CDR3nt: TGTGCCAGTAACTATGCAGGGGGCAGTGGACAGCCCCAGCATTTT; CDR3aa: CASNYAGGSGQPQHF
v_gene: TRBV24-1; j_gene: TRBJ2-5; abundance: -; d_gene: -; CDR3nt: TGTGCCACCAGTCCCGGGGGCGGATGGGAGACCCAGTACTTC; CDR3aa: CATSPGGGWETQYF
v_gene: TRBV3-1/TRBV3-2; j_gene: TRBJ2-3; abundance: -; d_gene: TRBD2; CDR3nt: TGTGCCAGCAGCCAGGCGGGGGGGCGGGCGCAGTATTTT; CDR3aa: CASSQAGGRAQYF
v_gene: TRBV9; j_gene: TRBJ2-3; abundance: once; d_gene: -; CDR3nt: TGTGCCAGCAGCAAACTAGGAACAGATACGCAGTATTTT; CDR3aa: CASSKLGTDTQYF
v_gene: TRBV3-1/TRBV3-2; j_gene: TRBJ1-5; abundance: many; d_gene: -; CDR3nt: TGTGCCAGCAGCCAAGGCAGTATTAGCAATCAGCCCCAGCATTTT; CDR3aa: CASSQGSISNQPQHF